This T cell receptor (beta chain) comes out of a study of shared clonotypes between healthy human individuals. About the study: Plates per donor: three CD4 naive, three CD4 memory, two CD8 naive, one CD8 memory.

CDR1 and CDR2 (germline): SGHDT, YYEEEE. This CDR3 has 16 residues. Between the trimmed V and J ends, which lost 2 bases and 6 bases, there was a span of 18 bases. Study-wide findings and caveats: Researchers found naive subsets generally carried larger estimated richness than memory subsets. Relative to clonotypes present in all four donors, those not shared had lower generation probabilities.

The table came from immunoSEQ multiplex PCR; TCRdb's copy has only in-frame clones and leaves some out. The sample shows fewer than 400,000 clones, about 74% of them seen only once. Notes on this clone: Its antigen is currently unknown.

This chain links TRBV5-6 with TRBJ1-5, with a possible D match to TRBD1 (6 bases). This TCR derives from a young man in good health. The sequenced sample consisted of memory CD4+ T cells sorted from blood. Regarding subset: CD45RA-negative fraction. CDR3 nucleotide sequence: TGTGCCAGCAGCTTCAGCGAACAGGGTTGGGCTCAGCCCCAGCATTTT. This sequence encodes CASSFSEQGWAQPQHF. The whole variable domain, filled in from reference TRBV5-6 and TRBJ1-5, reads DAGVTQSPTHLIKTRGQQVTLRCSPKSGHDTVSWYQQALGQGPQFIFQYYEEEERQRGNFPDRFSGHQFPNYSSELNVNALLLGDSALYLCASSFSEQGWAQPQHFGDGTRLSIL.